The 20 T cell receptor beta chains below all came from one sample that was sequenced in a study of blood T cell repertoires in COVID-19. Measured with immunoSEQ multiplex PCR; TCRdb has only the in-frame clones, and not every one. The table includes hundreds of thousands of clones, approximately 92% detected once. Sequencing used PBMCs or T cells enriched from blood (not recorded which). Receptors were obtained from a man between 18 and 35 years old who had recovered from COVID-19.

V gene TRBV29-1 combines with J gene TRBJ1-2, with 10 bases lining up with TRBD1. Germline V CDR1 and CDR2: SQVTM, ANQGSEA. The V gene end was trimmed by 5 bases and the J gene end by 6 bases; junction bases not matched to a gene: 12. The CDR3 is made up of 15 amino acids. CDR3 in amino acids: CSVLPGQGNFNGYTF. Here the CDR3 DNA reads TGCAGCGTTCTACCGGGACAGGGGAATTTCAATGGCTACACCTTC.

V usage is TRBV9 and J usage is TRBJ1-3; weak D call: TRBD1 (6 bases). This CDR3 has 15 amino acids. V was shortened by 0 bases and J by 2 bases, with 9 bases between the two germline ends. Germline-derived CDR1 and CDR2 are SGDLS and YYNGEE. The CDR3 region is CASSVAQGTGNTIYF. Written as DNA, the CDR3 is TGTGCCAGCAGCGTAGCACAGGGAACTGGAAACACCATATATTTT.

The chain joins TRBV5-6 to TRBJ1-2; TRBD1 matches at 8 bases. This CDR3 is built from 14 residues. V lost 2 bases, J lost 3 bases, and 3 bases stayed unmatched. Looked up from germline, CDR1 is SGHDT and CDR2 is YYEEEE. CDR3 amino acids: CASSLPGQDYGYTF. The CDR3 bases are TGTGCCAGCAGCTTACCGGGACAGGACTATGGCTACACCTTC.

V is TRBV6-5 and J is TRBJ1-2; 9 nucleotides agree with TRBD1. Germline V gene lookup returns CDR1 MNHEY and CDR2 SVGAGI. J gave up 4 bases and V 7 bases, and 7 bases lay outside the gene matches. The CDR3 length is 14 residues. The CDR3 region is CASKRQGVSYGYTF. The CDR3 bases are TGTGCCAGCAAAAGACAGGGGGTGAGCTATGGCTACACCTTC.

The chain uses TRBV15 and TRBJ2-7; TRBD2 matches 8 bases. Germline loops: CDR1 LNHNV, CDR2 YYDKDF (reference sequence). There are 14 residues in the CDR3. V lost 0 bases, J lost 5 bases, and 3 bases stayed unmatched. Here the CDR3 DNA reads TGTGCCACCAGCAGAGATTTAGCGGGGAACGAGCAGTACTTC. Amino acid sequence: CATSRDLAGNEQYF.

The chain combines TRBV5-4 with TRBJ2-1; D call uncertain. In germline, CDR1 is SGHNT, CDR2 YYREEE (reference sequence). The CDR3 has 13 residues. The V and J ends lost 4 bases and 5 bases respectively, with 10 bases between them. The CDR3 DNA is TGTGCCAGCAGCGTTGACATACACAATGAGCAGTTCTTC. Its translation: CASSVDIHNEQFF.

In the case of this clone: A read error may account for a junction end that differs from germline. V is TRBV5-8 and J is TRBJ2-1; D gene unclear. Germline lookup yields CDR1 SGHTS and CDR2 YDEGEE. There are 13 residues in the CDR3. CDR3 sequence reads: CASSFDSNNEQFF. CDR3 in DNA: TGTGCCAGCAGCTTTGACTCCAACAATGAGCAGTTCTTC.

The chain joins TRBV7-3 to TRBJ2-1; possibly TRBD2 for D (7 bases). Per germline, CDR1 SGHTA and CDR2 FQGTGA. V lost 7 bases and J lost 6, with 22 bases in between. This CDR3 contains 16 residues. The CDR3 loop is CASTPLPGGKINEQFF. The CDR3 DNA reads TGTGCCAGCACCCCGTTACCGGGGGGCAAGATCAATGAGCAGTTCTTC.

This clone was recorded once. V is TRBV28 and J is TRBJ2-7, with 11 bases aligning to TRBD1. CDR3 length: 16 residues. The junction had 11 bases not matched to a gene; V was cut back by 6 bases and J by 4 bases. CDR1 is MDHEN and CDR2 is SYDVKM in the germline V gene. CDR3 region: CASSPPGTGGRYEQYF. Written as DNA, the CDR3 is TGTGCCAGCAGCCCCCCCGGGACAGGGGGTAGGTACGAGCAGTACTTC.

This chain uses TRBV19 with TRBJ2-7, with a tentative D call TRBD1 (6 bases). CDR1 LNHDA and CDR2 SQIVND come from the germline V gene (reference sequence). The CDR3 runs 13 residues. Trimming removed 3 bases at V and 5 bases at J, with 11 bases between. The chain's CDR3 is CASSIGRDNEQYF. In DNA form, the CDR3 reads TGTGCCAGTAGTATCGGCAGGGACAACGAGCAGTACTTC.

This clone was detected once. This chain uses TRBV11-2 with TRBJ2-5; TRBD2 matches 7 bases. Germline loops: CDR1 SGHAT, CDR2 FQNNGV. The CDR3 spans 13 residues. The V and J ends lost 4 bases and 2 bases, in that order; junction bases with no gene match: 1. This chain's CDR3 is CASSWGGQETQYF. Written as DNA, the CDR3 is TGTGCCAGCAGCTGGGGGGGACAAGAGACCCAGTACTTC.

The chain couples TRBV27 to TRBJ1-4, with D possibly matching TRBD1 (6 bases). V was cut by 0 bases and J by 6 bases, with 11 bases left in between. The germline gives CDR1 MNHEY, CDR2 SMNVEV (reference sequence). The CDR3 loop spans 15 amino acids. CDR3 DNA sequence: TGTGCCAGCAGTTTATCGCGGGGGCGCGATGAAAAACTGTTTTTT. Its translation: CASSLSRGRDEKLFF. Drawing the rest from reference TRBV27 and TRBJ1-4, the complete variable domain is EAQVTQNPRYLITVTGKKLTVTCSQNMNHEYMSWYRQDPGLGLRQIYYSMNVEVTDKGDVPEGYKVSRKEKRNFPLILESPSPNQTSLYFCASSLSRGRDEKLFFGSGTQLSVL.

There are a few counts of this clone. The rearrangement uses TRBV7-6 and TRBJ2-3; TRBD2 might be the D (6 bases). The CDR3 contains 16 residues. CDR1 and CDR2 (germline): SGHVS, FNYEAQ. The V end lost 5 bases, the J end lost 3 bases, and 18 bases lay between the germline ends. CDR3 region: CASSVGRLVRTDTQYF. The CDR3 coding sequence is TGTGCCAGCAGCGTCGGCAGACTAGTTCGTACAGATACGCAGTATTTT.

V gene TRBV19 combines with J gene TRBJ2-7; 10 bases are shared with TRBD1. The germline CDR1 and CDR2 sequences are LNHDA and SQIVND (reference sequence). The CDR3 contains 15 residues. Trimming took 3 bases from V and 8 from J; bases not matched to a gene: 10. In nucleotides, the CDR3 is TGTGCCAGTAGTATTTCCGGACAGGGGGTTTTTCAGCAGTACTTC. Translated: CASSISGQGVFQQYF.

The V call is TRBV7-2, the J call TRBJ2-3; the match to TRBD2 covers 7 bases. The CDR3 contains 17 residues. J was trimmed by 0 bases and V by 3 bases; bases with no gene match: 9. Looked up from germline, CDR1 is SGHTA and CDR2 is FQGNSA. CDR3 sequence (DNA): TGTGCCAGCAGCTTCAGCGGGGCGGCCCTCAGCACAGATACGCAGTATTTT. Amino acid sequence: CASSFSGAALSTDTQYF.

V usage is TRBV11-3 and J usage is TRBJ1-1; no clear D. CDR3 length: 16 amino acids. V gave up 5 bases and J gave up 0 bases, with 16 bases separating them. Germline V gene data show CDR1 as SGHNT and CDR2 as YENEEA. The CDR3 DNA is TGTGCCAGCAGCGCCCGACCGGGGATCCTGAACACTGAAGCTTTCTTT. Protein: CASSARPGILNTEAFF.

This rearrangement joins TRBV2 to TRBJ1-5, with 7 bases identical to TRBD1. This CDR3 has 13 amino acids. Germline CDR1 reads SNHLY; CDR2 reads FYNNEI. With V trimmed by 0 bases and J by 12 bases, 5 bases remained unmatched. CDR3 protein: CASSEAVDRVQHF. DNA of the CDR3: TGTGCCAGCAGTGAAGCGGTCGACAGGGTCCAGCATTTT.

V and J are TRBV3-1 (or the pseudogene TRBV3-2) and TRBJ2-5; TRBD2 matches at 8 bases. After removal of 0 bases from V and 4 bases from J, the junction contained 4 bases not matched to a gene. CDR1 and CDR2 from the germline V gene are LGHDT and YNNKEL (reference sequence). There are 15 residues in the CDR3. DNA for the CDR3: TGTGCCAGCAGCCAAGAGATCGGGAGGGGAGAGACCCAGTACTTC. Translated: CASSQEIGRGETQYF.

Written as DNA, the CDR3 is TGTGCCTGGGAGGGACTAGCGGGAATATCAGATACGCAGTATTTT. Translating it yields CAWEGLAGISDTQYF. The chain couples TRBV30 to TRBJ2-3; 13 positions agree with TRBD2. The V segment lost 5 bases and the J segment 4 bases; nucleotides outside the gene matches: 6. The CDR3 consists of 15 residues. Per the germline V gene, CDR1 is GTSNPN and CDR2 is SVGIG (reference sequence).

The CDR3 sequence is CASSLASSDQPQHF. The CDR3 DNA reads TGTGCCAGCAGCCTAGCTTCTTCCGATCAGCCCCAGCATTTT. This chain uses TRBV4-2 with TRBJ1-5; no reliable D call. In germline, CDR1 is LGHNA, CDR2 YNFKEQ. Trimming shortened V by 4 bases and J by 5 bases, and 12 bases separated the two germline ends. The CDR3 sequence is 14 residues long.